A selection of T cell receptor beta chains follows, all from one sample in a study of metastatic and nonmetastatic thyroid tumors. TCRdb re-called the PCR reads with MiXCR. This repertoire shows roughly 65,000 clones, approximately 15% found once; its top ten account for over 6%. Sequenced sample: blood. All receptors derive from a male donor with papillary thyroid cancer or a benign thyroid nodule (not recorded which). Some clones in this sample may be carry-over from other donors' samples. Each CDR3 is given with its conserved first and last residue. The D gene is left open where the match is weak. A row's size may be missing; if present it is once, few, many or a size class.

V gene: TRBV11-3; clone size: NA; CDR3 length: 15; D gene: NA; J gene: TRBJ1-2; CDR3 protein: CASSLGVTAAGGYTF; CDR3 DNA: TGTGCCAGCAGCTTAGGGGTTACAGCGGCTGGGGGCTACACCTTC
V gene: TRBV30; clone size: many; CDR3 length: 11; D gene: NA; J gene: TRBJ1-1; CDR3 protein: CAWSLNTEAFF; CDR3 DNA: TGTGCCTGGAGTCTAAACACTGAAGCTTTCTTT
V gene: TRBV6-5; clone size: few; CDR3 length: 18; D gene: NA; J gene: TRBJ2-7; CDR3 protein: CASSYSSIPALSSYEQYF; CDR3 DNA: TGTGCCAGCAGTTACTCGAGCATTCCAGCGTTGAGCTCCTACGAGCAGTACTTC
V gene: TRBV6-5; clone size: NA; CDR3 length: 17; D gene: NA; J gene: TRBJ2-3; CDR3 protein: CASSWLPNGASTDTQYF; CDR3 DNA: TGTGCCAGCAGTTGGCTCCCGAACGGTGCGTCCACAGATACGCAGTATTTT
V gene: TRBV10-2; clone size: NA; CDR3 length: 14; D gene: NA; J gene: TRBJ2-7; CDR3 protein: CASSDPLLEWRKYF; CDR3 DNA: TGCGCCAGCAGTGACCCTCTCCTGGAGTGGAGGAAGTACTTC
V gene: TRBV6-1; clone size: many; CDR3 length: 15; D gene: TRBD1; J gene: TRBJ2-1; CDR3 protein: CASSGRDSLYNEQFF; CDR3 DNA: TGTGCCAGCAGTGGCCGGGACAGCCTTTACAATGAGCAGTTCTTC
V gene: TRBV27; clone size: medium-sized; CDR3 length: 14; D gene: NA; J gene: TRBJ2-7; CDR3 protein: CASVSYLPSYEQYF; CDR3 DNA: TGTGCCAGTGTGAGCTACCTCCCCTCCTACGAGCAGTACTTC
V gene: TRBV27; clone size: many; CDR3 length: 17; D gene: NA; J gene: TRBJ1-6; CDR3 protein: CASSGGTVPYHNSPLHF; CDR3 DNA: TGTGCCAGCAGTGGTGGAACCGTTCCTTACCATAATTCACCCCTCCACTTT
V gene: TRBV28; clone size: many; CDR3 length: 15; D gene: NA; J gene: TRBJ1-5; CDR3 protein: CASSPSGGPDQPQHF; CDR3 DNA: TGTGCCAGCAGTCCGTCGGGGGGGCCGGATCAGCCCCAGCATTTT
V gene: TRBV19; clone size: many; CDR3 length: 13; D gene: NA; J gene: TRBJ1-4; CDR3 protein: CASSSQANEKLFF; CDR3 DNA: TGTGCCAGTAGTTCACAGGCTAATGAAAAACTGTTTTTT
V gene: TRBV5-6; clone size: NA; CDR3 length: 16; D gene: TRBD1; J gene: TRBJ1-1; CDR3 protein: CASSLAGQGIATESFF; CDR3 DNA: TGTGCCAGCAGCTTGGCCGGACAGGGGATCGCCACTGAATCTTTCTTT
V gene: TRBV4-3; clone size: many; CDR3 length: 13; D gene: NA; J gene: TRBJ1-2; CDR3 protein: CASSQDGNYGYTF; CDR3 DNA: TGCGCCAGCAGCCAAGATGGCAACTATGGCTACACCTTC
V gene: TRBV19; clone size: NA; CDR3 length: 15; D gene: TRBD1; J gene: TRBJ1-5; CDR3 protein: CASASTGGFRQPQHF; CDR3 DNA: TGTGCCAGTGCTTCGACAGGGGGTTTTAGACAGCCCCAGCATTTT
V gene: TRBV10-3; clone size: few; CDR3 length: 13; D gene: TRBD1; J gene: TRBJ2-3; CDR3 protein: CAISEAGQGAQYF; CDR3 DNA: TGTGCCATCAGTGAGGCAGGACAGGGTGCGCAGTATTTT
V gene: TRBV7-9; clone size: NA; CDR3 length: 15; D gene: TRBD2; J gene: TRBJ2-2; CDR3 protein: CASSSAGGAGGELFF; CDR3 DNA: TGTGCCAGCAGCTCCGCCGGGGGGGCTGGCGGGGAGCTGTTTTTT
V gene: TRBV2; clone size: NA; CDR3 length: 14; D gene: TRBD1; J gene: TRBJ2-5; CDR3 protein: CASDERDSKETQYF; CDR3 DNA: TGTGCCAGCGACGAAAGGGACAGCAAAGAGACCCAGTACTTC
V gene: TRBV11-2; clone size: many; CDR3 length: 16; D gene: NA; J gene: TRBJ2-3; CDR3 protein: CASSPEWDIGRDTQYF; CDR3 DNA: TGTGCCAGCAGCCCCGAGTGGGACATCGGCCGAGATACGCAGTATTTT
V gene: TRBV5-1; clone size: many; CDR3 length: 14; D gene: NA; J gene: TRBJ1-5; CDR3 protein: CASSLTRRNQPQHF; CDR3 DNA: TGCGCCAGCAGCTTAACTCGACGCAATCAGCCCCAGCATTTT
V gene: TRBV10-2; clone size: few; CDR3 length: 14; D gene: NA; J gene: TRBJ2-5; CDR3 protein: CARKPGGIQETQYF; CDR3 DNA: TGCGCCAGAAAGCCCGGGGGAATCCAAGAGACCCAGTACTTC
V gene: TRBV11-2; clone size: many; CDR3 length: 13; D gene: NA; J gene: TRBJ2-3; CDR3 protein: CASSLGSTDTQYF; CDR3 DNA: TGTGCCAGCAGCTTGGGCAGCACAGATACGCAGTATTTT
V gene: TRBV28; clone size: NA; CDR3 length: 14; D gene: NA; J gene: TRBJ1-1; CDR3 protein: CESREGRVNTEAFF; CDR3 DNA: TGTGAAAGCAGGGAGGGGCGCGTGAACACTGAAGCTTTCTTT
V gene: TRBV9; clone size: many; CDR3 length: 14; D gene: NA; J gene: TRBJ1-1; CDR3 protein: CASSFDAANTEAFF; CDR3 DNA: TGTGCCAGCAGCTTCGACGCCGCGAACACTGAAGCTTTCTTT
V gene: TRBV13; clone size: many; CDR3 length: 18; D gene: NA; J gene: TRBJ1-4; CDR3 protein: CASSLRPMGSATNEKLFF; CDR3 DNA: TGTGCCAGCAGCTTACGGCCGATGGGGTCGGCAACTAATGAAAAACTGTTTTTT
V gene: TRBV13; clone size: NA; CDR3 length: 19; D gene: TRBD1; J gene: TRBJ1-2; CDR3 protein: CASSGPTSGGAGSNYGYTF; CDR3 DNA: TGTGCCAGCAGCGGACCGACCTCAGGGGGCGCGGGTAGTAACTATGGCTACACCTTC
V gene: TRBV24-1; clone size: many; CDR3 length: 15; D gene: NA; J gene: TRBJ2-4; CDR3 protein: CATSDQTGTEGIQYF; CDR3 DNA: TGTGCCACCAGTGATCAAACAGGGACGGAAGGCATTCAGTACTTC
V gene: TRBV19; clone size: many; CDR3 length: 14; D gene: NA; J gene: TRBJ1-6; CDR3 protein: CASSITSDNSPLHF; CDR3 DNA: TGTGCCAGTAGTATAACGTCTGATAATTCACCCCTCCACTTT
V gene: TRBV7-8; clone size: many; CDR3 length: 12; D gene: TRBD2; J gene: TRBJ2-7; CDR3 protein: CASMGGVYEQYF; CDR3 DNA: TGTGCCAGCATGGGGGGGGTCTACGAGCAGTACTTC
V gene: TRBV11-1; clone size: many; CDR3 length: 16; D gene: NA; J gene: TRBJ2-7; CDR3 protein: CASSYQSGGAPYEQYF; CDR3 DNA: TGTGCCAGCAGTTATCAGAGCGGCGGGGCCCCCTACGAGCAGTACTTC
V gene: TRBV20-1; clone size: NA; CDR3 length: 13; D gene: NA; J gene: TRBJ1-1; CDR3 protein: CSAMGGRGTEAFF; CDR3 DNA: TGCAGTGCTATGGGTGGGCGGGGGACTGAAGCTTTCTTT